This TCR beta chain stems from a study of graft-versus-host responses after intestinal transplantation. The study, taken as a whole, reports: Recipient marrow contained GvH clones, some of which appeared first in ileum or blood.

In the case of this clone: What it binds is not known.

V was shortened by 0 bases and J by 1 base, with 16 bases between the two germline ends. This CDR3 is built from 18 residues. The germline CDR1 and CDR2 sequences are PRHDT and FYEKMQ (reference sequence). Measured with immunoSEQ multiplex PCR; TCRdb has only the in-frame clones, and not every one. The data contain tens of thousands of clones, just under 95% of them seen just once; the ten biggest clones take up about 0.8%. Specimen: PBMCs, collected 16 days after intestinal transplant. This chain uses TRBV13 with TRBJ2-1; TRBD2 is a possible D gene (5 bases). The source is a human patient who received an intestinal transplant, so some T cells may come from the graft donor. DNA of the CDR3: TGTGCCAGCAGCTTAGGTTGGGCTAGCCCACTATCCTACAATGAGCAGTTCTTC. Its translation: CASSLGWASPLSYNEQFF.